The following is a T cell receptor (beta chain) sequence with its context. The junction departs from germline at one end; a sequencing error may be responsible. This entry is derived from a study of tumor-infiltrating lymphocytes in primary liver carcinoma. Unsorted whole blood served as the source of blood RNA, and germline DNA was extracted as well. Germline CDR1 is SGHAT and CDR2 is FQNNGV. The CDR3 covers 12 residues. The input was around 530 ng total RNA; TCR beta cDNA was made from it with a constant-region primer. It was through three nested multiplex PCR rounds of slightly modified ARM-PCR that TCR beta libraries arose. The study ran its first two PCR rounds for roughly 11 cycles each, using TRBV1-TRBV30 forward primers and a C-beta reverse primer. TCRdb processed the multiplex PCR reads anew with MiXCR; each CDR3 protein has one entry. Among about 300,000 distinct CDR3 sequences listed, approximately 60% were seen once.

Sequencing used peripheral blood. This sequence originates from a man aged 35 to 55 with primary liver carcinoma and hepatitis B virus infection. This sequence joins TRBV11-2 and TRBJ2-2; D perhaps matches TRBD2 (5 bases). CDR3 sequence (DNA): TGTGCCAGCACCTTGCCGATCGGGGAGCCGTTTTTT. Its protein is CASTLPIGEPFF.